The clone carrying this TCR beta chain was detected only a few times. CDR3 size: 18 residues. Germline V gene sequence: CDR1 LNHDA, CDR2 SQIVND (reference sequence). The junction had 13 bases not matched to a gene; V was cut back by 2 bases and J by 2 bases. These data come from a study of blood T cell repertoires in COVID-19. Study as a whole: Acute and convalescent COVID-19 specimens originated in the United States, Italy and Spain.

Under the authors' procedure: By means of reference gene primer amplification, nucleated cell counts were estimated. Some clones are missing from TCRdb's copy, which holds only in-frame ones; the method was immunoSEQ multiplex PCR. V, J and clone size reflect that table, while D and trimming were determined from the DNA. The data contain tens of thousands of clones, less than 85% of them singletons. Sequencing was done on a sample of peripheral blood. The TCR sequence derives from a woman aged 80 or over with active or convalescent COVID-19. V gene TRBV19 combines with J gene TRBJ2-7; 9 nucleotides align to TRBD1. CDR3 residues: CASSITTHRGQKAYEQYF. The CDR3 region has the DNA TGTGCCAGTAGTATAACAACACACAGGGGGCAAAAAGCCTACGAGCAGTACTTC.